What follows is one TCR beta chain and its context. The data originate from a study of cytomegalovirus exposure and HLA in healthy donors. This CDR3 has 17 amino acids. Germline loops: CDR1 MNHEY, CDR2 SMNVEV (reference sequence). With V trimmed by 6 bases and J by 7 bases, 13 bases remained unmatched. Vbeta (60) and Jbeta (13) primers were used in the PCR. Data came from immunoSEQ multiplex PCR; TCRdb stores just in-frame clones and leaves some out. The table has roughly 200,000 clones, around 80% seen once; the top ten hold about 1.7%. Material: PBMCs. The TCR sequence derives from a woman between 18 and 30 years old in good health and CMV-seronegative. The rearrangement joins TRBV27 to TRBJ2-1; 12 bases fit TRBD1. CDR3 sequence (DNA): TGTGCCAGCAGACACCGAGGGACAGGGGGCTTGCGTAATGAGCAGTTCTTC. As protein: CASRHRGTGGLRNEQFF.